A selection of T cell receptor beta chains follows, all from one sample in a study of beta chain features in type 1 diabetes. Libraries were prepared by immunoSEQ multiplex PCR; TCRdb keeps only in-frame clonotypes and omits some of them. The top ten hold 0.05% to 0.065% of the sample, which has hundreds of thousands of clones, approximately 30% seen once. The source material was naive CD4+ T cells from blood. The receptors come from a man aged 18 to 30 in good health. CDR3s leave out the opening cysteine and the closing phenylalanine or tryptophan.

TRBJ2-3 | 14 | TRBV29-1 | SVVGYRGVSTDTQY
TRBJ2-1 | 16 | TRBV11-2 | ASSKGTVFLAGAGEQF
TRBJ2-5 | 9 | TRBV6-5 | ASSRQETQY
TRBJ2-3 | 15 | TRBV14 | ASSHLPGLAGGDTQY
TRBJ1-1 | 14 | TRBV15 | ATSTPGHPEKTEAF
TRBJ2-7 | 14 | TRBV28 | ASSFGGLAVAYEQY
TRBJ2-1 | 13 | TRBV27 | ASSFSGGGYNEQF
TRBJ2-4 | 15 | TRBV10-3 | AISGGRPTVAKNIQY
TRBJ2-5 | 13 | TRBV9 | ASSTTPTGLETQY
TRBJ1-2 | 15 | TRBV7-9 | ASSHRRDRASNYGYT
TRBJ2-7 | 14 | TRBV9 | ASSVGGTSGNYEQY
TRBJ2-1 | 15 | TRBV4-2 | ASSHEVLAGGDNEQF
TRBJ2-1 | 11 | TRBV7-2 | ASSLWTGDEQF
TRBJ2-1 | 12 | TRBV5-1 | ASSGGAQGNEQF
TRBJ2-2 | 10 | TRBV29-1 | SVKGGPGELF
TRBJ2-6 | 15 | TRBV5-1 | ASSGTGGAGGANVLT
TRBJ2-3 | 11 | TRBV7-2 | ASSLAETDTQY
TRBJ2-1 | 11 | TRBV29-1 | SVSLAGGYEQF
TRBJ2-7 | 11 | TRBV7-2 | ASSYGQGNEQY
TRBJ2-7 | 14 | TRBV25-1 | ASSDLGQGSSYEQY
TRBJ2-2 | 13 | TRBV30 | AWHPIGGYTGELF
TRBJ2-3 | 14 | TRBV30 | AWSAYGRGGSDTQY
TRBJ2-5 | 14 | TRBV5-8 | ASSLPGQGALETQY
TRBJ2-5 | 11 | TRBV10-3 | AISGWQQETQY
TRBJ2-1 | 14 | TRBV15 | ATSRDMLAGGSEQF
TRBJ2-6 | 10 | TRBV30 | ASGSGANVLT
TRBJ1-2 | 13 | TRBV28 | ASSLSGLRAHGYT
TRBJ2-5 | 11 | TRBV25-1 | ASSRGPEETQY
TRBJ2-5 | 11 | TRBV15 | ATSRTSWETQY
TRBJ2-7 | 13 | TRBV7-9 | ASSSFSGTPYEQY
TRBJ2-3 | 12 | TRBV2 | ASSSTGAADTQY
TRBJ2-3 | 12 | TRBV30 | AWTAAGGHGTQY
TRBJ2-5 | 11 | TRBV11-1 | ASSSGLAETQY
TRBJ2-1 | 12 | TRBV30 | AWTSDRVDNEQF
TRBJ2-3 | 12 | TRBV7-2 | ASSQTGLVDTQY
TRBJ2-7 | 11 | TRBV18 | ASSTGQTYEQY
TRBJ2-7 | 10 | TRBV30 | AWSATGTEQY